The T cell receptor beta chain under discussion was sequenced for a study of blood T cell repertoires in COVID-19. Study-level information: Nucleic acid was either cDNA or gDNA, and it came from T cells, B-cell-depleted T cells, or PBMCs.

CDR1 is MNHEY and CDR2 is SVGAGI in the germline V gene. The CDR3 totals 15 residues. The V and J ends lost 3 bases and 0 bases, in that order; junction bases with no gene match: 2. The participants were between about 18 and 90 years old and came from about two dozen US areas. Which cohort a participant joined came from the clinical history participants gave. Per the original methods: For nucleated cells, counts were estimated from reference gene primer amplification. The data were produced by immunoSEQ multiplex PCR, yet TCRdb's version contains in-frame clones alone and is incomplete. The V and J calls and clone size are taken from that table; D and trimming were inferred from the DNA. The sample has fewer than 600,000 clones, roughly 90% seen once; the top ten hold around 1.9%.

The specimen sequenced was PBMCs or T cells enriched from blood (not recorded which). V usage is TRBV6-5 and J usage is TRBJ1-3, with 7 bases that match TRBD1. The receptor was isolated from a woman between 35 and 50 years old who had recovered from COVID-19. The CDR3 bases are TGTGCCAGCAGTTATGACAGGGTCTCTGGAAACACCATATATTTT. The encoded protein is CASSYDRVSGNTIYF.